These 24 T cell receptor beta chains originate from one sample sequenced in a study of human T cells and chemical hapten exposure. TCRdb re-called the RACE reads with MiXCR, one entry per CDR3 protein. This table has 82,000 or so distinct CDR3 sequences, approximately 13% appearing once. Indicated time point: patch test 3, about 24 weeks after DPC sensitization. The sample's treatment: therapeutic diphenylcyclopropenone sensitization with weekly scalp DPC. The specimen was whole blood, collected in connection with sensitization to the hapten diphenylcyclopropenone (DPC). These receptors were collected from a woman between 50 and 59 years old with alopecia areata. Some clones in this sample may be carry-over from other donors' samples.

In this sample, this clonotype turned up many times. The chain joins TRBV20-1 to TRBJ2-7; 13 nucleotides match TRBD2. Germline V lookup: CDR1 DFQATT, CDR2 SNEGSKA (reference sequence). The length of the CDR3 is 14 residues. V was pared by 5 bases and J by 1 base, with 2 bases of the junction left unmatched. The chain's CDR3 is CSALGLAGSYEQYF. The CDR3 DNA follows: TGCAGTGCTCTGGGACTAGCGGGATCCTACGAGCAGTACTTC.

The table lists this clonotype with a few counts. The genes are TRBV20-1 and TRBJ2-7; 13 bases align to TRBD2. The J segment lost 3 bases and the V segment lost 3 bases, leaving 14 bases of the junction unmatched. CDR3 length: 18 amino acids. Germline V gene lookup returns CDR1 DFQATT and CDR2 SNEGSKA (reference sequence). The CDR3 region is CSARSGLAGDLRFYEQYF. CDR3 DNA sequence: TGCAGTGCTAGGAGCGGACTAGCGGGAGACTTAAGATTCTACGAGCAGTACTTC.

This clonotype was picked up many times. This chain connects TRBV6-5 to TRBJ1-2; D remains unclear. The V and J ends lost 2 bases and 4 bases respectively, with 14 bases between them. In germline, CDR1 is MNHEY, CDR2 SVGAGI. This CDR3 region has 15 residues. The CDR3 here is CASSYEGGRGYGYTF. The CDR3 coding sequence is TGTGCCAGCAGTTACGAGGGAGGGAGAGGCTATGGCTACACCTTC.

This clonotype has ten or more counts. CDR3: CSVGIETQYF. In DNA form, the CDR3 reads TGCAGCGTGGGCATAGAGACCCAGTACTTC. This chain links TRBV29-1 with TRBJ2-5; D uncertain. The CDR3 loop spans 10 amino acids. Germline CDR1 reads SQVTM; CDR2 reads ANQGSEA. Trimming removed 6 bases at V and 4 bases at J, with 6 bases between.

Only a few counts were recorded for this clonotype. This chain uses TRBV2 with TRBJ2-7; D is unresolved. V was cut by 9 bases and J by 4 bases, with 7 bases left in between. Germline V gene data show CDR1 as SNHLY and CDR2 as FYNNEI. There are 10 residues in the CDR3. The CDR3 DNA is TGTGCCAGTGCCCTGTACGAGCAGTACTTC. The encoded protein is CASALYEQYF. The entire variable domain, with the rest obtained from reference TRBV2 and TRBJ2-7, is as follows: EPEVTQTPSHQVTQMGQEVILRCVPISNHLYFYWYRQILGQKVEFLVSFYNNEISEKSEIFDDQFSVERPDGSNFTLKIRSTKLEDSAMYFCASALYEQYFGPGTRLTVT.

This clonotype was seen a few times. V gene TRBV18 combines with J gene TRBJ2-5, with D possibly being TRBD1 or TRBD2 (5 bases each). Germline loops: CDR1 KGHSH, CDR2 LQKENI. This CDR3 region has 16 residues. V lost 5 bases and J lost 3, with 19 bases in between. For the CDR3, the DNA is TGTGCCAGCTCATCGCCAGGGACCAGCATCAAAGAGACCCAGTACTTC. Its translation is CASSSPGTSIKETQYF.

Details on this clonotype: Being one base from a much bigger clone, this may be a read error. This sequence joins TRBV3-1 and TRBJ2-1; 7 nucleotides align to TRBD2. From germline, CDR1 is LGHDT and CDR2 YNNKEL (reference sequence). This CDR3 contains 15 residues. Trimming took 1 base from V and 5 from J; bases not matched to a gene: 5. The chain's CDR3 is CASSQAEGGHNEQFF. The CDR3 nucleotides are TGTGCCAGCAGCCAAGCGGAGGGAGGGCACAATGAGCAGTTCTTC.

This clonotype was recorded many times. V is TRBV20-1 and J is TRBJ2-1, with D unresolved. The germline CDR1 and CDR2 sequences are DFQATT and SNEGSKA (reference sequence). CDR3 length: 15 amino acids. Trimming cost V 0 bases and J 2 bases, with 11 bases left between them. The CDR3 DNA reads as TGCAGTGCTAGAGATATGGCGCGTACCTACAATGAGCAGTTCTTC. Its translation is CSARDMARTYNEQFF.

The chain combines TRBV20-1 with TRBJ1-5; TRBD1 might be the D (6 bases). Trimming removed 0 bases from V and 1 base from J, with 7 bases in between. CDR1 and CDR2 from the germline V gene are DFQATT and SNEGSKA (reference sequence). The CDR3 extends over 14 amino acids. Written as DNA, the CDR3 is TGCAGTGCTAGAGATGGGGGCAGCAATCAGCCCCAGCATTTT. Its protein is CSARDGGSNQPQHF.

This clonotype was seen more than once but under ten times. The chain combines TRBV25-1 with TRBJ1-3; no definite D call. This CDR3 region has 16 residues. V lost 1 base and J lost 3, with 13 bases in between. Germline assignment: CDR1 MGHDK and CDR2 SYGVNS. CDR3 residues: CASSESGHSRGNTIYF. CDR3 bases: TGTGCCAGCAGTGAATCGGGCCACTCGCGTGGAAACACCATATATTTT.

This clonotype has more than one count but fewer than ten. The chain links TRBV11-2 to TRBJ1-6, with D hard to call. The CDR3 is made up of 13 amino acids. Per the germline V gene, CDR1 is SGHAT and CDR2 is FQNNGV. Between the trimmed V and J ends, which lost 6 bases and 9 bases, there was a span of 12 bases. CDR3 region: CASSSSGVSPLHF. CDR3 sequence (DNA): TGTGCCAGCAGTTCTAGCGGCGTTTCACCCCTCCACTTT.

This clonotype was detected only a few times. The gene calls are TRBV7-6 and TRBJ2-7; TRBD1 matches 7 bases. This CDR3 region has 15 residues. Per germline, CDR1 SGHVS and CDR2 FNYEAQ. Trimming took 0 bases from V and 2 from J; bases not matched to a gene: 4. The CDR3 DNA reads TGTGCCAGCAGCTTAGCTGGGGACAGTGCCTACGAGCAGTACTTC. This encodes CASSLAGDSAYEQYF.

In its sample, this clonotype was seen many times. The gene calls are TRBV7-9 and TRBJ1-5; D is undetermined. V lost 4 bases to trimming and J lost 4 bases, with 5 bases between them. This CDR3 spans 12 amino acids. CDR1 SEHNR and CDR2 FQNEAQ come from the germline V gene (reference sequence). The chain's CDR3 is CASSSKNQPQHF. The CDR3 DNA follows: TGTGCCAGCAGCTCTAAGAATCAGCCCCAGCATTTT.

The genes are TRBV12-3 or TRBV12-4 and TRBJ1-1; maybe TRBD1 (5 bases). Trimming pared 6 bases from V and 1 base from J, leaving 18 bases between. This CDR3 has 16 residues. The CDR3 DNA follows: TGTGCCAGCAGAACCCTCAGGGCAGGATCGAACACTGAAGCTTTCTTT. Translation gives CASRTLRAGSNTEAFF.

The chain is built from TRBV7-9 and TRBJ1-5; TRBD1 might be the D (5 bases). From germline, CDR1 is SEHNR and CDR2 FQNEAQ (reference sequence). The ends were cut back, 1 base at V and 5 bases at J, with 9 bases in the middle. The CDR3 has 14 residues. CDR3 DNA sequence: TGTGCCAGCAGCTTAGGAGGGGTAGATCAGCCCCAGCATTTT. This encodes CASSLGGVDQPQHF.

A few counts support this clonotype. The chain has TRBV3-1 and TRBJ2-5; 14 bases are a match to TRBD2. The germline V gene has CDR1 LGHDT and CDR2 YNNKEL (reference sequence). Trimming removed 3 bases from V and 5 bases from J; junction bases left unmatched: 14. CDR3 length: 19 residues. As DNA, the CDR3 is TGTGCCAGCAGCCACAGCCACGATCGACTAGCGGGAGGGCCGGAGACCCAGTACTTC. Protein sequence: CASSHSHDRLAGGPETQYF.

This clonotype was seen at least ten times. CDR3 sequence: CASSSTGSSYEQYF. The CDR3 DNA reads TGTGCCAGCAGCTCGACAGGAAGCTCCTACGAGCAGTACTTC. The chain is built from TRBV7-9 and TRBJ2-7; the D gene is possibly TRBD1 (6 bases). Germline CDR1 reads SEHNR; CDR2 reads FQNEAQ (reference sequence). V lost 4 bases to trimming and J lost 0 bases, with 10 bases between them. This CDR3 region has 14 residues. Supplemented by reference TRBV7-9 and TRBJ2-7, the full variable domain reads DTGVSQNPRHKITKRGQNVTFRCDPISEHNRLYWYRQTLGQGPEFLTYFQNEAQLEKSRLLSDRFSAERPKGSFSTLEIQRTEQGDSAMYLCASSSTGSSYEQYFGPGTRLTVT.

This clonotype was picked up one time. The rearrangement links TRBV29-1 to TRBJ2-2; 8 bases line up with TRBD1. Germline V gene lookup returns CDR1 SQVTM and CDR2 ANQGSEA. The J segment lost 1 base and the V segment lost 5 bases, leaving 3 bases of the junction unmatched. There are 14 residues in the CDR3. CDR3 region: CSVRGQGNTGELFF. Here the CDR3 DNA reads TGCAGCGTTCGAGGACAGGGGAACACCGGGGAGCTGTTTTTT.

The rearrangement uses TRBV5-1 and TRBJ2-3; either TRBD1 or TRBD2 may fit D (5 bases each). The CDR3 runs to 16 residues. In germline, CDR1 is SGHRS, CDR2 YFSETQ. V lost 0 bases to trimming and J lost 0 bases, with 11 bases between them. In nucleotides, the CDR3 is TGCGCCAGCAGCTTGGACGGGGCGCTTAGCACAGATACGCAGTATTTT. Translation gives CASSLDGALSTDTQYF.

This clonotype was detected many times. This sequence joins TRBV29-1 and TRBJ2-5; tentative D call: TRBD1 (5 bases). This CDR3 has 11 residues. The ends were cut back, 4 bases at V and 5 bases at J, with 8 bases in the middle. Per germline, CDR1 SQVTM and CDR2 ANQGSEA. CDR3 loop: CSVARAETQYF. CDR3 DNA: TGCAGCGTTGCCAGGGCGGAGACCCAGTACTTC.

This clonotype turned up a few times. V usage is TRBV27 and J usage is TRBJ2-2, with D uncertain. V lost 3 bases and J lost 6, with 5 bases in between. This CDR3 spans 12 amino acids. The germline V gene encodes CDR1 MNHEY and CDR2 SMNVEV (reference sequence). The CDR3 DNA is TGTGCCAGCAGTTTCCCAGCCGGGGAGCTGTTTTTT. It specifies CASSFPAGELFF.

The chain employs TRBV9 and TRBJ1-5, with D maybe TRBD1 (6 bases). V shed 3 bases and J shed 9 bases, with 19 bases lying between them. The V gene's germline CDR1 is SGDLS and CDR2 YYNGEE. The CDR3 has 15 residues. The CDR3 region has the DNA TGTGCCAGCAGCGAAAGGGACACCGCTATAGGGCCCCAGCATTTT. This codes for CASSERDTAIGPQHF. Combining the CDR3 with reference TRBV9 and TRBJ1-5 gives the whole variable domain DSGVTQTPKHLITATGQRVTLRCSPRSGDLSVYWYQQSLDQGLQFLIQYYNGEERAKGNILERFSAQQFPDLHSELNLSSLELGDSALYFCASSERDTAIGPQHFGDGTRLSIL.

This clonotype has a handful of counts. This rearrangement joins TRBV11-2 to TRBJ2-5; TRBD1 agrees at 8 bases. Losses at the gene ends were 3 bases for V and 2 bases for J; bases not matched to a gene: 8. The CDR3 is 16 residues long. The germline V gene encodes CDR1 SGHAT and CDR2 FQNNGV. This CDR3 reads CASSFMDRVGQETQYF. The CDR3 DNA reads as TGTGCCAGCAGCTTCATGGACAGGGTAGGGCAAGAGACCCAGTACTTC.

This clonotype was detected ten times or more. The rearrangement links TRBV7-9 to TRBJ2-3, with no clear D. With 1 base removed from V and 2 bases from J, the gap between germline ends came to 16 bases. Germline CDR1 and CDR2: SEHNR and FQNEAQ (reference sequence). There are 17 residues in the CDR3. CDR3 nucleotides: TGTGCCAGCAGCTTAGGTGATCTGGAAATAAACACAGATACGCAGTATTTT. Protein sequence: CASSLGDLEINTDTQYF.